One sample yielded the 17 T cell receptor beta chains listed below, sequenced in a study of T cell responses to AZD1222 COVID-19 vaccine. Sequencing used immunoSEQ multiplex PCR; TCRdb keeps in-frame clones, though not all of them. The sample has around 140,000 clones, more than 85% seen once. The sequencing here drew on peripheral blood, taken 28 days after the second AZD1222 dose. These receptors were obtained from an adult who received the AZD1222 COVID-19 vaccine.

The gene calls are TRBV6-6 and TRBJ1-4, with a tentative D call TRBD1 (6 bases). The V and J ends lost 7 bases and 12 bases respectively, with 21 bases between them. The CDR3 is 14 amino acids. The germline gives CDR1 MNHNY, CDR2 SVGAGI (reference sequence). CDR3: CASTQPSTGKELFF. The DNA of the CDR3 is TGTGCCAGCACGCAACCCTCTACAGGGAAGGAACTGTTTTTT.

The chain couples TRBV20-1 to TRBJ2-1; D is unresolved. Germline loops: CDR1 DFQATT, CDR2 SNEGSKA (reference sequence). Trimming removed 5 bases from V and 12 bases from J, with 14 bases in between. The CDR3 length is 11 residues. DNA of the CDR3: TGCAGTGCTGGCGATTTGTTTCGGCAGTTCTTC. Its translation is CSAGDLFRQFF.

V gene TRBV20-1 combines with J gene TRBJ1-2; a possible D gene is TRBD1 (6 bases). Germline CDR1 DFQATT, CDR2 SNEGSKA (reference sequence). The V end was cut by 3 bases, the J end by 2 bases, with 10 bases between. The CDR3 has 13 amino acids. This CDR3 reads CSASLGGNYGYTF. CDR3 DNA: TGCAGTGCTAGTTTAGGGGGGAACTATGGCTACACCTTC.

The chain links TRBV19 to TRBJ1-4; no clear D gene. Trimming left V 7 bases short and J 0 bases short, with 12 bases between. The V gene's germline CDR1 is LNHDA and CDR2 SQIVND (reference sequence). The CDR3 extends over 15 amino acids. CDR3 nucleotide sequence: TGTGCCAGTACCCGGCCCTCAGCAACTAATGAAAAACTGTTTTTT. Its protein is CASTRPSATNEKLFF.

This chain uses TRBV9 with TRBJ1-6; 10 nucleotides agree with TRBD1. In germline, CDR1 is SGDLS, CDR2 YYNGEE. CDR3 length: 16 amino acids. V trimming: 3 bases; J trimming: 4 bases; junction bases outside the gene matches: 4. CDR3 nucleotide sequence: TGTGCCAGCAGCGCCCCGGACAGGGGGTATAATTCACCCCTCCACTTT. This gives the protein CASSAPDRGYNSPLHF.

This chain connects TRBV5-1 to TRBJ2-7; no firm D call. Deletions cut 0 bases from V and 2 bases from J, with 9 bases between. Germline V CDR1 and CDR2: SGHRS, YFSETQ. CDR3 length equals 14 residues. The CDR3: CASSLAVTTYEQYF. The CDR3 DNA sequence: TGCGCCAGCAGCTTGGCGGTCACTACCTACGAGCAGTACTTC.

The chain couples TRBV5-1 to TRBJ2-3; D not resolved. Germline assignment: CDR1 SGHRS and CDR2 YFSETQ. This CDR3 has 15 residues. V gave up 0 bases and J gave up 2 bases, with 10 bases separating them. The DNA for the CDR3 is TGCGCCAGCAGCTTGGTATTGGCAGACACAGATACGCAGTATTTT. This codes for CASSLVLADTDTQYF.

The J gene is TRBJ2-4, the V gene TRBV2, with D perhaps matching TRBD1 (6 bases). The CDR3 is made up of 17 amino acids. Germline assignment: CDR1 SNHLY and CDR2 FYNNEI. Trimming cost V 5 bases and J 0 bases, with 17 bases left between them. CDR3 loop: CASSRTRDTIAKNIQYF. The CDR3, as DNA: TGTGCCAGCAGTCGAACCCGGGACACCATAGCCAAAAACATTCAGTACTTC.

The J gene is TRBJ1-1, the V gene TRBV19; D ambiguous. V was clipped by 6 bases and J by 1 base, with 12 bases between them. Germline V gene sequence: CDR1 LNHDA, CDR2 SQIVND (reference sequence). The CDR3 loop spans 14 amino acids. DNA of the CDR3: TGTGCCAGTAGCCCCCGGACGGCGAACACTGAAGCTTTCTTT. Translation: CASSPRTANTEAFF.

This chain connects TRBV7-3 to TRBJ1-6; D is uncertain. CDR1 is SGHTA, CDR2 FQGTGA, per germline. The CDR3 has 13 residues. Trimming stripped 1 base from V and 10 bases from J, with 8 bases between. DNA of the CDR3: TGTGCCAGCAGCTTAAATCATATGTCACCCCTCCACTTT. Encoded protein: CASSLNHMSPLHF.

The chain couples TRBV30 to TRBJ1-5, with TRBD1 matching over 9 bases. The CDR3 is 18 residues long. The V gene's germline CDR1 is GTSNPN and CDR2 SVGIG (reference sequence). V gave up 2 bases and J gave up 0 bases; unmatched junction bases: 11. The CDR3 loop reads CAWSIGTGRKYSNQPQHF. CDR3 coding DNA: TGTGCCTGGAGTATTGGGACAGGGAGGAAATATAGCAATCAGCCCCAGCATTTT. Combining the CDR3 with reference TRBV30 and TRBJ1-5 gives the whole variable domain SQTIHQWPATLVQPVGSPLSLECTVEGTSNPNLYWYRQAAGRGLQLLFYSVGIGQISSEVPQNLSASRPQDRQFILSSKKLLLSDSGFYLCAWSIGTGRKYSNQPQHFGDGTRLSIL.

This chain connects TRBV27 to TRBJ1-1; D is unclear. The CDR3 is made up of 14 amino acids. Trimming stripped 2 bases from V and 0 bases from J, with 7 bases between. CDR1 and CDR2 (germline): MNHEY, SMNVEV (reference sequence). CDR3 nucleotide sequence: TGTGCCAGCAGTTTAGAACATGTGAACACTGAAGCTTTCTTT. Translated: CASSLEHVNTEAFF.

This clone occurred a few times. V gene TRBV7-9 combines with J gene TRBJ1-2, with no clear D. V was trimmed by 1 base and J by 4 bases, leaving 7 bases between them. Germline values: CDR1 SEHNR, CDR2 FQNEAQ (reference sequence). This CDR3 region has 13 residues. CDR3 in amino acids: CASSLVIGYGYTF. The CDR3 DNA reads as TGTGCCAGCAGCTTAGTGATTGGCTATGGCTACACCTTC.

The chain links TRBV27 to TRBJ2-5, with TRBD2 as a possible D gene (6 bases). CDR1 is MNHEY and CDR2 is SMNVEV in the germline V gene (reference sequence). CDR3 size: 18 residues. V was trimmed by 5 bases and J by 2 bases, leaving 24 bases between them. The CDR3 region has the DNA TGTGCCAGCAGTCCCTCTAGCGTGACTCCCAACCCACAAGAGACCCAGTACTTC. It yields the protein CASSPSSVTPNPQETQYF.

This clone is a singleton in its sample. The CDR3 protein is CATSSFHRAGGRLAKNIQYF. CDR3 in DNA: TGTGCCACCAGCAGCTTCCATCGAGCGGGAGGAAGGCTAGCCAAAAACATTCAGTACTTC. The chain employs TRBV15 and TRBJ2-4; 9 bases map to TRBD2. The germline V gene has CDR1 LNHNV and CDR2 YYDKDF (reference sequence). V dropped 3 bases and J dropped 0; count of bases not matched to a gene: 15. The CDR3 covers 20 residues.

The chain combines TRBV10-3 with TRBJ1-1; 8 bases are shared with TRBD1. Germline trimming cut 6 bases from V and 1 base from J; bases unmatched to any gene: 7. CDR3 length equals 15 residues. Per germline, CDR1 ENHRY and CDR2 SYGVKD. The CDR3 sequence: CAIRGTGESNTEAFF. In DNA form, the CDR3 reads TGTGCCATCAGAGGGACAGGCGAATCGAACACTGAAGCTTTCTTT.

The rearrangement links TRBV4-1 to TRBJ1-5; D may be TRBD1 (6 bases). V lost 3 bases, J lost 5 bases, and 14 bases lay in between. The CDR3 length is 15 residues. Per germline, CDR1 MGHRA and CDR2 YSYEKL. For the CDR3, the DNA is TGCGCCAGCAGCCAGTGGACAGCGGGTGATCAGCCCCAGCATTTT. Translating gives CASSQWTAGDQPQHF.